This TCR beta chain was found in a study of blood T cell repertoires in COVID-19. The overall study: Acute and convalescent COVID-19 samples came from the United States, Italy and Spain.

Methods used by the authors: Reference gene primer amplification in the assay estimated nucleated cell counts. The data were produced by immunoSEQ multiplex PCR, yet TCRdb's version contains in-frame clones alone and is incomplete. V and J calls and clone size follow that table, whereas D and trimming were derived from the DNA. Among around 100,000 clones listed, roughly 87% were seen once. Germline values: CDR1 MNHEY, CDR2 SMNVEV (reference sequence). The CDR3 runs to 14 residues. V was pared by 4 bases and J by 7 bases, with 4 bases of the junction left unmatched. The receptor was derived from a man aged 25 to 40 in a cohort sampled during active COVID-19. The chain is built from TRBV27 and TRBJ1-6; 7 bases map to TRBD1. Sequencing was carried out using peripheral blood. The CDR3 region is CASSWKGGNSPLHF. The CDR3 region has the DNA TGTGCCAGCAGTTGGAAAGGGGGCAATTCACCCCTCCACTTT.